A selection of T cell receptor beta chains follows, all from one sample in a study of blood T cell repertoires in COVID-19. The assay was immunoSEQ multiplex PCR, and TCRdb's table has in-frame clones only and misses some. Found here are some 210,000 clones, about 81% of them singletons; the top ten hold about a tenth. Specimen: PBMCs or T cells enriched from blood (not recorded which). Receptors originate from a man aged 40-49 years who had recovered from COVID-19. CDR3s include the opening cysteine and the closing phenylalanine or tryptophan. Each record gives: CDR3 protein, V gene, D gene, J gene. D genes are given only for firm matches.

CASSLIGGPSSNQPQHF TRBV7-2 . TRBJ1-5
CASSLGRAYEQYF TRBV12-3/TRBV12-4 . TRBJ2-7
CASSSGLAGGRGGELFF TRBV5-1 TRBD2 TRBJ2-2
CASSQWSLAETQYF TRBV3-1/TRBV3-2 . TRBJ2-5
CASKAGLPYEQYF TRBV6-5 . TRBJ2-7
CASSLSDYEQYF TRBV11-1 . TRBJ2-7
CAWTGDSSYEQYF TRBV30 . TRBJ2-7
CASSFSGLEGNQPQHF TRBV5-1 . TRBJ1-5
CASSPDRGHYEQYF TRBV18 TRBD1 TRBJ2-7
CASSWTLTNNSPLHF TRBV7-8 . TRBJ1-6
CASSRLDYLQETQYF TRBV4-1 . TRBJ2-5
CASSLVDEQFF TRBV11-2 . TRBJ2-1
CASSKGVSRQHYGYTF TRBV19 . TRBJ1-2
CASSAGTSGSRNNEQFF TRBV2 TRBD2 TRBJ2-1
CASSGASGRGEQYF TRBV2 TRBD2 TRBJ2-7
CASQDGQGKYSPLHF TRBV13 TRBD1 TRBJ1-6
CASSEAQGHPYEQYF TRBV6-1 . TRBJ2-7
CASSQGPEITYEQYF TRBV4-1 . TRBJ2-7
CATAQGARETQYF TRBV5-4 TRBD1 TRBJ2-5
CASSPEITSPEYF TRBV2 . TRBJ2-5
CATSSGTGVTGNTEAFF TRBV15 TRBD1 TRBJ1-1
CASSTPGQATYEQYF TRBV27 TRBD1 TRBJ2-7
CASSPPRATVTEAFF TRBV18 . TRBJ1-1
CASSPHPITEAFF TRBV18 . TRBJ1-1
CASRPPGTENTEAFF TRBV9 TRBD1 TRBJ1-1
CAWGSGSGIYNEQFF TRBV30 TRBD2 TRBJ2-1
CAISGTGVVGYEQYF TRBV10-3 TRBD1 TRBJ2-7
CASRQEPFRNEQFF TRBV6-5 . TRBJ2-1
CASSVLTGDYGYTF TRBV9 TRBD1 TRBJ1-2
CASSFGTGLHTF TRBV5-1 TRBD1 TRBJ1-2
CASSVNSNQPQHF TRBV5-1 . TRBJ1-5
CASKSPTGDPGNQPQHF TRBV28 TRBD1 TRBJ1-5
CASSQDGDSRNQPQHF TRBV4-2 TRBD1 TRBJ1-5
CSVERGGGGTAGELFF TRBV29-1 . TRBJ2-2
CASSPRVPSFSYEQYF TRBV19 . TRBJ2-7
CASSLYRGSSSGNTIYF TRBV7-8 TRBD1 TRBJ1-3
CASSPRSRTSGRMGKQYF TRBV3-1/TRBV3-2 TRBD2 TRBJ2-7
CASSRIPGLAGGIDEQFF TRBV23-1 TRBD2 TRBJ2-1
CASSLRGGYGYTF TRBV27 . TRBJ1-2
CASSPTGYGGELFF TRBV5-6 TRBD1 TRBJ2-2
CASSWGTSGEQYF TRBV7-3 TRBD2 TRBJ2-7
CASSQELGGLGKLFF TRBV5-5 TRBD1 TRBJ1-4
CASSQQTQGANYGYTF TRBV7-2 TRBD1 TRBJ1-2
CASSPRTRSIEQFF TRBV7-2 TRBD2 TRBJ2-1
CASSLGLAQFSYEQYF TRBV5-6 TRBD2 TRBJ2-7
CAYHPAGRRTEAFF TRBV30 . TRBJ1-1